This TCR beta chain derives from a study of cytomegalovirus exposure and HLA in healthy donors. V shed 5 bases and J shed 12 bases, with 19 bases lying between them. The CDR3 consists of 13 residues. The germline CDR1 and CDR2 sequences are SGHRS and YFSETQ. With 60 Vbeta and 13 Jbeta primers, the PCR was carried out. The table came from immunoSEQ multiplex PCR; TCRdb's copy has only in-frame clones and leaves some out. The listing records 100,000 to 150,000 clones. The V and J genes are TRBV5-1 and TRBJ2-3; TRBD1 might be the D (5 bases). The sequenced sample consisted of PBMCs. The receptor's source is a man in his forties in good health and CMV-seronegative. CDR3 in amino acids: CASSSDTQGIQYF. Written as DNA, the CDR3 is TGCGCCAGCAGTTCGGATACCCAGGGAATACAGTATTTT.